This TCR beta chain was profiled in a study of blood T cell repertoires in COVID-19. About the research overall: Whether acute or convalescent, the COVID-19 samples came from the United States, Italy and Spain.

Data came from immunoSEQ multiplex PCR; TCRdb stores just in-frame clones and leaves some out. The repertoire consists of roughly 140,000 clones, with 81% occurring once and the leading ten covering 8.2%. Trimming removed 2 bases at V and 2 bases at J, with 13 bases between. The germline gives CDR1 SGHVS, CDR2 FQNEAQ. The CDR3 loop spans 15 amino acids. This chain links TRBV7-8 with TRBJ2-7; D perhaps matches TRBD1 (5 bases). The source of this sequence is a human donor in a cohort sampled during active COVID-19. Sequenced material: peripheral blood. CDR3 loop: CASSLPPLGAYEQYF. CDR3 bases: TGTGCCAGCAGCTTACCCCCCTTAGGGGCCTACGAGCAGTACTTC.